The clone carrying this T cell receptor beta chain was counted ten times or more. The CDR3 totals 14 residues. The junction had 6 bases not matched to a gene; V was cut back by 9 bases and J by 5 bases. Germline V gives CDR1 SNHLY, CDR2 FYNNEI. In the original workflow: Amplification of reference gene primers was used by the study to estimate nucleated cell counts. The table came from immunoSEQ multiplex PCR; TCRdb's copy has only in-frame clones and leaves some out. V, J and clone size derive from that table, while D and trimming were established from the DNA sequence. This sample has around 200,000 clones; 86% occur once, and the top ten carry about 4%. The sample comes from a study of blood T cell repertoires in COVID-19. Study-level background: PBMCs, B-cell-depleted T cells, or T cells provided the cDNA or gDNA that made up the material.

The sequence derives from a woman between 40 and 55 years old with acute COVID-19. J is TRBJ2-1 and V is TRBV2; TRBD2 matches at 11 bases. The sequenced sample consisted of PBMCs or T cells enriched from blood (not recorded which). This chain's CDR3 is CASTRLAGNNEQFF. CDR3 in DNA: TGTGCCAGTACTAGACTAGCGGGGAACAATGAGCAGTTCTTC.